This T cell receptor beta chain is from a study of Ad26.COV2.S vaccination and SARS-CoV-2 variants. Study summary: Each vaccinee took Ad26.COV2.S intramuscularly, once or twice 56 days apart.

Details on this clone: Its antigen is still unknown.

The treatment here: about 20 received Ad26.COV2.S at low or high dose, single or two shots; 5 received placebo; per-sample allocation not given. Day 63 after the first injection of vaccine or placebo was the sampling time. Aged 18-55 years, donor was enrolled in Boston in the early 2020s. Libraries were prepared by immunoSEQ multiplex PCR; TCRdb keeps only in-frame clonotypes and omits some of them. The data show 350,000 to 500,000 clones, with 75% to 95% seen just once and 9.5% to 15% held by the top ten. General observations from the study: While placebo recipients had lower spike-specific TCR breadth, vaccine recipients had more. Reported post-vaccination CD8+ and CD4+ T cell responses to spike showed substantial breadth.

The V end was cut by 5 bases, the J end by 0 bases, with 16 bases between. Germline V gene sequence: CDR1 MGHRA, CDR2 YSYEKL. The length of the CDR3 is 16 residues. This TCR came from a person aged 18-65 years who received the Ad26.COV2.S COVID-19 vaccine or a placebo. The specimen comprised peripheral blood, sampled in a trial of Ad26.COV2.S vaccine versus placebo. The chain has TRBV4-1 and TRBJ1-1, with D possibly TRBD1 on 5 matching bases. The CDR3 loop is CASSEGWGVLNTEAFF. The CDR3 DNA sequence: TGCGCCAGCAGCGAGGGCTGGGGGGTCCTGAACACTGAAGCTTTCTTT.